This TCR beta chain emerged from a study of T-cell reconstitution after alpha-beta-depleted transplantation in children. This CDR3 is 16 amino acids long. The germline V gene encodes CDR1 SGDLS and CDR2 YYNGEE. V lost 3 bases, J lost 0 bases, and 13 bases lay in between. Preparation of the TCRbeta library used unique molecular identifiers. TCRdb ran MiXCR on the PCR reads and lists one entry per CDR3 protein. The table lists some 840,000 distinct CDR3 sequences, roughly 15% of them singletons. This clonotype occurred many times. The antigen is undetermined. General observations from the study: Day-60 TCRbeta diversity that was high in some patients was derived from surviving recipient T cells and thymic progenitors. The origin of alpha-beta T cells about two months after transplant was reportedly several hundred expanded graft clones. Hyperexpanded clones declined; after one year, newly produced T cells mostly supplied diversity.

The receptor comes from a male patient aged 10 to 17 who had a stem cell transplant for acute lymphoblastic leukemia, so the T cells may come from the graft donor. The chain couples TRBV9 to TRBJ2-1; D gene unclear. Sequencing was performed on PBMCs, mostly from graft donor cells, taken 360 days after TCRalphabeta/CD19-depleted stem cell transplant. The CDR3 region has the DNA TGTGCCAGCAGCGGGAAGACCACCCCCTCCTACAATGAGCAGTTCTTC. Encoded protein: CASSGKTTPSYNEQFF.